Listed here is a single TCR beta chain. The antigen remains undetermined. The sample belongs to a study of cytomegalovirus exposure and HLA in healthy donors. This PCR relied on a set of 60 Vbeta primers and 13 Jbeta primers. Method: immunoSEQ multiplex PCR; TCRdb's copy keeps in-frame clones and lacks some. This sample has roughly 97,000 clones, with over 9% found just once. The CDR3 totals 16 residues. Per the germline V gene, CDR1 is LNHDA and CDR2 is SQIVND (reference sequence). V was clipped by 4 bases and J by 3 bases; unmatched bases: 4. General study results and limits: Listed as cytomegalovirus-associated were 150 to 200 TCR beta chains.

This chain joins TRBV19 and TRBJ2-3, with 13 bases aligning to TRBD2. Sequencing input: PBMCs. This TCR came from a man aged 35-49 years in good health and CMV-seropositive. CDR3 loop: CASSTRTSGRTDTQYF. The CDR3 coding sequence is TGTGCCAGTAGTACCAGGACTAGCGGGAGAACAGATACGCAGTATTTT. Together with reference TRBV19 and TRBJ2-3, the CDR3 gives the full variable domain: DGGITQSPKYLFRKEGQNVTLSCEQNLNHDAMYWYRQDPGQGLRLIYYSQIVNDFQKGDIAEGYSVSREKKESFPLTVTSAQKNPTAFYLCASSTRTSGRTDTQYFGPGTRLTVL.